Given below is one T cell receptor beta chain in context. V was clipped by 1 base and J by 6 bases, with 8 bases between them. Germline assignment: CDR1 SGHTA and CDR2 FQGNSA. This CDR3 is built from 13 residues. In unsorted samples, genomic DNA was obtained using 100 million or so PBMCs. This sample was taken from a study of shared clonotypes between healthy human individuals. PBMC DNA, left unsorted, was sequenced on ten immunoSEQ deep assay plates. Using immunoSEQ multiplex PCR, the repertoire was profiled, and TCRdb retains in-frame clones only, with some absent. This table holds 470,000 or so clones, around 85% found once.

This TCR derives from a woman aged 40 to 49 in good health. Some clones in this sample may be carry-over from other donors' samples. Material: PBMCs. The chain combines TRBV7-2 with TRBJ2-3; perhaps D is TRBD1 or TRBD2 (5 bases each). The CDR3 bases are TGTGCCAGCAGCTTAGTAGGGGACGATACGCAGTATTTT. Its protein is CASSLVGDDTQYF.